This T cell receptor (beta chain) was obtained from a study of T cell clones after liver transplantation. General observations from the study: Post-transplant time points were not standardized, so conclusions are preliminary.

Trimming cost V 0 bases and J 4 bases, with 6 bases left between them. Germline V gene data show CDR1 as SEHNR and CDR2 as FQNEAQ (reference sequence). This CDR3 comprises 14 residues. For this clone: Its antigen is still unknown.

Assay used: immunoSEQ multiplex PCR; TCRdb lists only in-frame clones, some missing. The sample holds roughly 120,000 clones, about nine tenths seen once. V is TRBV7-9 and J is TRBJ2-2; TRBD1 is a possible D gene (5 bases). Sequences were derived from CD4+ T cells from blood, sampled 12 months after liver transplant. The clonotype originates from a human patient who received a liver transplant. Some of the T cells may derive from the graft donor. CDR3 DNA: TGTGCCAGCAGCTTAGCGGGGCGCACCGGGGAGCTGTTTTTT. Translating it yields CASSLAGRTGELFF. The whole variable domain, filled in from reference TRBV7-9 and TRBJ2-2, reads DTGVSQNPRHKITKRGQNVTFRCDPISEHNRLYWYRQTLGQGPEFLTYFQNEAQLEKSRLLSDRFSAERPKGSFSTLEIQRTEQGDSAMYLCASSLAGRTGELFFGEGSRLTVL.